These T cell receptor beta chains were read from a single sample in a study of T cells in Graves' hyperthyroidism and ophthalmopathy. TCRdb passed the multiplex PCR reads through MiXCR, listing each CDR3 protein once. This sample has hundreds of thousands of distinct CDR3 sequences, with roughly an eighth found just once. The sample comprised blood. Receptor source: a young woman with Graves' hyperthyroidism. CDR3s include the opening cysteine and the closing phenylalanine or tryptophan. A D gene is named only where the DNA matches it firmly. Clone size appears in some rows only: once, few, many, or a class for an expanded clone.

d_call: -
v_call: TRBV18
clone_size: -
j_call: TRBJ2-5
cdr3_nt: TGTGCCAGCTCACCACCTGGGGCCCTGAGGGAGACCCAGTACTTC
cdr3_aa: CASSPPGALRETQYF

d_call: -
v_call: TRBV20-1
clone_size: many
j_call: TRBJ2-4
cdr3_nt: TGCAGTGCTAGAGGGACTCAAGCCAAAAACATTCAGTACTTC
cdr3_aa: CSARGTQAKNIQYF

d_call: -
v_call: TRBV3-1
clone_size: many
j_call: TRBJ2-5
cdr3_nt: TGTGCCAGCAGCCAAGATTGGGGGACAGAGACCCAGTACTTC
cdr3_aa: CASSQDWGTETQYF

d_call: -
v_call: TRBV6-1
clone_size: many
j_call: TRBJ2-3
cdr3_nt: TGTGCCAGCAGCCCCCCGTTCCGGGGGGCGAGCACAGATACGCAGTATTTT
cdr3_aa: CASSPPFRGASTDTQYF

d_call: TRBD1
v_call: TRBV16
clone_size: many
j_call: TRBJ1-2
cdr3_nt: TGTGCCAGCAGCAGCACAGGGGGCCTCGAGCTTGGCTACACCTTC
cdr3_aa: CASSSTGGLELGYTF

d_call: -
v_call: TRBV6-2/TRBV6-3
clone_size: many
j_call: TRBJ2-2
cdr3_nt: TGTGCCAGCAGTTACCCCCGGAAGGCGAACACCGGGGAGCTGTTTTTT
cdr3_aa: CASSYPRKANTGELFF

d_call: -
v_call: TRBV28
clone_size: many
j_call: TRBJ1-1
cdr3_nt: TGTGCCAGCAGTTTCGGCGGATCGGGAGCTAACACGATCGCTGAAGCTTTCTTT
cdr3_aa: CASSFGGSGANTIAEAFF

d_call: -
v_call: TRBV28
clone_size: few
j_call: TRBJ2-2
cdr3_nt: TGTGCCAGCAGTTCACTCTGGAAGCTGTTTTTT
cdr3_aa: CASSSLWKLFF

d_call: TRBD1
v_call: TRBV29-1
clone_size: many
j_call: TRBJ1-4
cdr3_nt: TGCAGCGTGATCCGGACAGGGGACGGTATAACTAATGAAAAACTGTTTTTT
cdr3_aa: CSVIRTGDGITNEKLFF

d_call: TRBD2
v_call: TRBV7-2
clone_size: many
j_call: TRBJ2-5
cdr3_nt: TGTGCCAGCAGTCCACGACTAGCGGGAGATAGGCAGACCCAGTACTTC
cdr3_aa: CASSPRLAGDRQTQYF

d_call: TRBD1
v_call: TRBV24-1
clone_size: many
j_call: TRBJ2-7
cdr3_nt: TGTGCCACCAGTGATCCCCGGACAGGCTCCTACGAGCAGTACTTC
cdr3_aa: CATSDPRTGSYEQYF

d_call: TRBD1
v_call: TRBV6-1
clone_size: -
j_call: TRBJ1-3
cdr3_nt: TGTGCCTGCTGGGACAGGGGGTCCTCTGGAAACACCATATATTTT
cdr3_aa: CACWDRGSSGNTIYF

d_call: -
v_call: TRBV19
clone_size: -
j_call: TRBJ1-1
cdr3_nt: TGTGCCAGTAGTATGGGAAGGGGGGCGAACACTGAAGCTTTCTTT
cdr3_aa: CASSMGRGANTEAFF

d_call: -
v_call: TRBV5-1
clone_size: many
j_call: TRBJ1-2
cdr3_nt: TGCGCCAGCAGCCCCCGCCCTAGCTTGGGCTATGGCTACACCTTC
cdr3_aa: CASSPRPSLGYGYTF

d_call: TRBD1
v_call: TRBV7-8
clone_size: once
j_call: TRBJ1-5
cdr3_nt: TGTGCCAGCAGCTTCGGGACAGAGAATCAGCCCCAGCATTTT
cdr3_aa: CASSFGTENQPQHF

d_call: -
v_call: TRBV2
clone_size: many
j_call: TRBJ2-7
cdr3_nt: TGTGCCAGCACCATAAGAGGGGTCTCATACGAGCAGTACTTC
cdr3_aa: CASTIRGVSYEQYF

d_call: TRBD1
v_call: TRBV9
clone_size: -
j_call: TRBJ2-1
cdr3_nt: TGTGCCAGCAGCGTAGCTCTGGGACAGGGGTCGGATGAGCAGTTCTTC
cdr3_aa: CASSVALGQGSDEQFF

d_call: -
v_call: TRBV9
clone_size: -
j_call: TRBJ2-3
cdr3_nt: TGTGCCAGCAGCGTAGCCTTGCCCACAGATACGCAGTATTTT
cdr3_aa: CASSVALPTDTQYF

d_call: -
v_call: TRBV28
clone_size: -
j_call: TRBJ2-2
cdr3_nt: TGTGCCAGCAGTTCTTGGGACACCGGGGAGCTGTTTTTT
cdr3_aa: CASSSWDTGELFF

d_call: TRBD1
v_call: TRBV12-3/TRBV12-4
clone_size: many
j_call: TRBJ1-6
cdr3_nt: TGTGCCAGCAGTTTAGCTGCTGACAGGGTGCGATCACCCCTCCACTTT
cdr3_aa: CASSLAADRVRSPLHF

d_call: -
v_call: TRBV7-9
clone_size: few
j_call: TRBJ2-1
cdr3_nt: TGTGCCAGCAGCTTAGTCACCCCCGCAGGCAATGAGCAGTTCTTC
cdr3_aa: CASSLVTPAGNEQFF

d_call: -
v_call: TRBV20-1
clone_size: -
j_call: TRBJ2-7
cdr3_nt: TGCAGTAGCCCAGGCCTAGACTCCTACGAGCAGTACTTC
cdr3_aa: CSSPGLDSYEQYF

d_call: -
v_call: TRBV7-9
clone_size: many
j_call: TRBJ1-2
cdr3_nt: TGTGCCAGCAGCTTAGGGGGGAGATCGGATGGCTACACCTTC
cdr3_aa: CASSLGGRSDGYTF

d_call: -
v_call: TRBV28
clone_size: many
j_call: TRBJ1-2
cdr3_nt: TGTGCCAGCAGCGATTTTACTTATGGGCAAGTGGGTGGCTACACCTTC
cdr3_aa: CASSDFTYGQVGGYTF

d_call: TRBD2
v_call: TRBV30
clone_size: -
j_call: TRBJ2-7
cdr3_nt: TGTGCCTGGGCCAGCGGGGCCCCGTGGTACGAGCAGTACTTC
cdr3_aa: CAWASGAPWYEQYF

d_call: TRBD1
v_call: TRBV11-1
clone_size: -
j_call: TRBJ1-1
cdr3_nt: TGTGCCAGCACCCAACCGTTAGGGACAGGGGGAGGGATGAGCACTGAAGCTTTCTTT
cdr3_aa: CASTQPLGTGGGMSTEAFF

d_call: TRBD2
v_call: TRBV6-1
clone_size: many
j_call: TRBJ2-1
cdr3_nt: TGTGCCAGCAGTGAAGGAACGGGGGGTAAAAATGAGCAGTTCTTC
cdr3_aa: CASSEGTGGKNEQFF

d_call: TRBD2
v_call: TRBV2
clone_size: many
j_call: TRBJ2-5
cdr3_nt: TGTGCCAGCAGTGACCATCGATATACCCTGCGGGAGGAGACCCAGTACTTC
cdr3_aa: CASSDHRYTLREETQYF

d_call: -
v_call: TRBV7-8
clone_size: many
j_call: TRBJ2-7
cdr3_nt: TGTGCCAGCAGCTCCCATCTGGACAGGCAGTACTTC
cdr3_aa: CASSSHLDRQYF

d_call: TRBD1
v_call: TRBV28
clone_size: many
j_call: TRBJ1-2
cdr3_nt: TGTGCCAGCAGTCGGGGACAGAGTATTAACTATGGCTACACCTTC
cdr3_aa: CASSRGQSINYGYTF

d_call: -
v_call: TRBV2
clone_size: many
j_call: TRBJ1-2
cdr3_nt: TGTGCCAGCCGGAGGGAGGGGTATGGCTACACCTTC
cdr3_aa: CASRREGYGYTF

d_call: -
v_call: TRBV7-8
clone_size: many
j_call: TRBJ2-4
cdr3_nt: TGTGCCAGCAGCTTGCTCGGGGCAGGGTCCAAAAACATTCAGTACTTC
cdr3_aa: CASSLLGAGSKNIQYF

d_call: -
v_call: TRBV14
clone_size: many
j_call: TRBJ2-1
cdr3_nt: TGTGCCAGCAGCCAAGTCTTCAGTGCGGGACGTTACAATGAGCAGTTCTTC
cdr3_aa: CASSQVFSAGRYNEQFF

d_call: -
v_call: TRBV7-9
clone_size: many
j_call: TRBJ1-2
cdr3_nt: TGTGCCAGCAGCTTAAGTAGGGGATGGCGTGGCTACACCTTC
cdr3_aa: CASSLSRGWRGYTF

d_call: -
v_call: TRBV19
clone_size: -
j_call: TRBJ2-1
cdr3_nt: TGTGCCAGTAGTATAGGGTGGGAATCCTACAATGAGCAGTTCTTC
cdr3_aa: CASSIGWESYNEQFF

d_call: -
v_call: TRBV5-6
clone_size: many
j_call: TRBJ2-5
cdr3_nt: TGTGCCAGCAGCCCCAGACCGGACTTACAAGAGACCCAGTACTTC
cdr3_aa: CASSPRPDLQETQYF

d_call: -
v_call: TRBV11-2
clone_size: -
j_call: TRBJ2-3
cdr3_nt: TGTGCCAGCAGCTTAGATGGTTCGTCCACAGATACGCAGTATTTT
cdr3_aa: CASSLDGSSTDTQYF

d_call: TRBD2
v_call: TRBV10-3
clone_size: many
j_call: TRBJ2-1
cdr3_nt: TGTGCCATCAGTCCTGGGGAGGGGCATGAGCAGTTCTTC
cdr3_aa: CAISPGEGHEQFF

d_call: -
v_call: TRBV6-1
clone_size: many
j_call: TRBJ1-4
cdr3_nt: TGTGCCAGCATGGGAGGGGCTGAGAAACTGTTTTTT
cdr3_aa: CASMGGAEKLFF

d_call: -
v_call: TRBV28
clone_size: many
j_call: TRBJ1-5
cdr3_nt: TGTGCCAGCAGGGGATATAGCAATCAGCCCCAGCATTTT
cdr3_aa: CASRGYSNQPQHF